This T cell receptor beta chain originates from a study of identical twins. Each cDNA held unique molecular identifiers, and template switching gave it a universal primer site. MiXCR was run by TCRdb on the 5' RACE reads, yielding one entry per CDR3 protein. The data show under 800,000 distinct CDR3 sequences, with approximately 21% seen just once and 4.3% held by the top ten. The CDR3 consists of 11 residues. From germline, CDR1 is ENHRY and CDR2 SYGVKD. Trimming left V 4 bases short and J 8 bases short, with 8 bases between. This clonotype appeared a few times. These sequences were also reported in another study, on T cells expressing NK-cell markers.

The clonotype comes from a woman aged 18-29 years in good health. Sequenced: PBMCs. The chain recombines TRBV10-3 with TRBJ1-2; no firm D call. The CDR3 here is CAISGSEGYTF. The CDR3 coding sequence is TGTGCCATCAGTGGTTCGGAGGGCTACACCTTC.